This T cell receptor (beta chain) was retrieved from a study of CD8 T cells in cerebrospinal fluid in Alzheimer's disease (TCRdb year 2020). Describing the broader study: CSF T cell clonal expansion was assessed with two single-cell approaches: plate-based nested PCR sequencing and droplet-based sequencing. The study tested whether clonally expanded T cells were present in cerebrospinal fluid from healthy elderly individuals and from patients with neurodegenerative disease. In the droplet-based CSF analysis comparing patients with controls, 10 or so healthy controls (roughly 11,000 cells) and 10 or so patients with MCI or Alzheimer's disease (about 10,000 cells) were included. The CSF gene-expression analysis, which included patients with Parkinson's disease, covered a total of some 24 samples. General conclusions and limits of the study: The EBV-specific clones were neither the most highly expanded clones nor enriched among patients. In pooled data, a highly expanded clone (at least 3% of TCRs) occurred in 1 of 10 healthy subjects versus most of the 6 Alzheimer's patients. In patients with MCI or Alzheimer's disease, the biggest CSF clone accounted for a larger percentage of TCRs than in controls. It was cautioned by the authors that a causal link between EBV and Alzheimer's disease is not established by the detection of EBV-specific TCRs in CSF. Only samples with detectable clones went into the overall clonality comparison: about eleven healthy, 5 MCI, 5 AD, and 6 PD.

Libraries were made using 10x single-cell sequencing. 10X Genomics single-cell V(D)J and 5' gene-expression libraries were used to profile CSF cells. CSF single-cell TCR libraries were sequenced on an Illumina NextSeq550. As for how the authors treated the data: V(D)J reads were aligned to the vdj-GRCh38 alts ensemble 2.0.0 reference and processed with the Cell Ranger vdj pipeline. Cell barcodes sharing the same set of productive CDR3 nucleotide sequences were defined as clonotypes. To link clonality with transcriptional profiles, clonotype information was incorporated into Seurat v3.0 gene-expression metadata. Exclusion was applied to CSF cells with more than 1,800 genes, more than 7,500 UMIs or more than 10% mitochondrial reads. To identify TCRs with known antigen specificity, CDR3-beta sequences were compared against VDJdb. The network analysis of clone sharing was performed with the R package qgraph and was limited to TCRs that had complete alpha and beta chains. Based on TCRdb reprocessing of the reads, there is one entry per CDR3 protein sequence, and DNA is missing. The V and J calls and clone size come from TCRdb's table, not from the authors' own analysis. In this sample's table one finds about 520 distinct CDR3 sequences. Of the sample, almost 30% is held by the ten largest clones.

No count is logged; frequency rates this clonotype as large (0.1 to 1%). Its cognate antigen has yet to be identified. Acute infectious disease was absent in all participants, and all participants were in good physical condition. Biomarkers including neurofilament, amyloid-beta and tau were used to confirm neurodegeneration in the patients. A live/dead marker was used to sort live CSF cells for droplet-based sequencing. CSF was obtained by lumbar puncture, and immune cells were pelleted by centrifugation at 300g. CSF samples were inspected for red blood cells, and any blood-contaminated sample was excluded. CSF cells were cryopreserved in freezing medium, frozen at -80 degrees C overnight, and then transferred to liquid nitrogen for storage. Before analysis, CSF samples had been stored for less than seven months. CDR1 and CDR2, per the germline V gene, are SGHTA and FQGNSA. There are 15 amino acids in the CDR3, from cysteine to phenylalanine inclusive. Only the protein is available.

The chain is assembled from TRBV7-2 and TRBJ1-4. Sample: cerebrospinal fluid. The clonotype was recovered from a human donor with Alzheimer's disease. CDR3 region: CASSLVGATNEKLFF. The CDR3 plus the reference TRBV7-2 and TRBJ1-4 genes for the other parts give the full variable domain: GAGVSQSPSNKVTEKGKDVELRCDPISGHTALYWYRQSLGQGLEFLIYFQGNSAPDKSGLPSDRFSAERTGGSVSTLTIQRTQQEDSAVYLCASSLVGATNEKLFFGSGTQLSVL.